The following is a TCR beta chain sequence with its context. The entry originates in a study of T cell changes during pregnancy in multiple sclerosis. Method: immunoSEQ multiplex PCR; TCRdb's copy keeps in-frame clones and lacks some. The sample lists roughly 35,000 clones, roughly 85% seen once, with 1.2% in the top ten. CDR3 size: 15 residues. V was pared by 4 bases and J by 5 bases, with 16 bases between. From germline, CDR1 is SGHRS and CDR2 YFSETQ. The chain couples TRBV5-1 to TRBJ2-1; tentatively, D is TRBD2 (6 bases). Sequencing was performed on CD4+ T cells from peripheral blood mononuclear cells, taken before pregnancy. The sequence came from a female donor with multiple sclerosis, enrolled in a pregnancy study. The CDR3 sequence is CASSVDWGENNEQFF. CDR3 DNA: TGCGCCAGCAGCGTTGACTGGGGGGAGAACAATGAGCAGTTCTTC. Using reference TRBV5-1 and TRBJ2-1 for the parts outside the CDR3, the full variable domain is KAGVTQTPRYLIKTRGQQVTLSCSPISGHRSVSWYQQTPGQGLQFLFEYFSETQRNKGNFPGRFSGRQFSNSRSEMNVSTLELGDSALYLCASSVDWGENNEQFFGPGTRLTVL.